Described below is a single T cell receptor (beta chain) sequence and its context. Its matching antigen is unknown. The record originates from a study of OX40 agonist ivuxolimab in advanced cancers. Regarding the study as a whole: Within 6 weeks, CD4+ and CD8+ blood T cells expanded clonally at 0.1 to 3.0 mg/kg. The 0.1-3.0 mg/kg partial responders had among the lowest clonal expansion.

Germline assignment: CDR1 KGHSH and CDR2 LQKENI. The CDR3 consists of 16 residues. Unmatched junction bases numbered 4, after V lost 4 bases and J lost 7 bases. Generated by immunoSEQ multiplex PCR, the TCRdb table keeps only in-frame clones and is missing some. The top ten hold roughly 3% of the sample, which has about 73,000 clones, 70% to 90% seen once. The rearrangement links TRBV18 to TRBJ2-1; TRBD2 matches at 16 bases. This clonotype was sampled from an adult with an advanced solid tumor such as melanoma, head and neck, liver or kidney cancer. This specimen was CD4+ or CD8+ T cells sorted from blood, taken in a trial of the OX40 agonist ivuxolimab. CDR3 loop: CASSLGTSGGANEQFF. The CDR3 coding sequence is TGTGCCAGCTCACTCGGGACTAGCGGGGGGGCGAATGAGCAGTTCTTC.